The sequence of this T cell receptor (beta chain) was determined in a study of OX40 agonist ivuxolimab in advanced cancers. Study-level information: Patient treatment consisted of intravenous ivuxolimab administration every 2 weeks at 0.01 to 10 mg/kg. It was permissible to have had prior anti-PD-1, anti-PD-L1 or anti-CTLA-4 therapy, and around 40% had some.

Libraries were prepared by immunoSEQ multiplex PCR; TCRdb keeps only in-frame clonotypes and omits some of them. The repertoire holds 78,000 or so clones, with approximately 90% as singletons. Study outcomes and limitations: Certain nonresponding patients likewise had low normalized T-cell clonal expansion. At doses 0.1 to 3.0 mg/kg, CD4+ and CD8+ clones expanded.

A word on this clone: Its specificity is not known.

The germline V and J ends were trimmed by 4 bases and 0 bases, with 11 bases remaining between them. Germline loops: CDR1 LGHNA, CDR2 YNFKEQ. The CDR3 consists of 15 residues. This sequence originates from an adult with an advanced solid tumor such as melanoma, head and neck, liver or kidney cancer. This material consisted of CD4+ or CD8+ T cells sorted from blood, taken in a trial of the OX40 agonist ivuxolimab. V gene TRBV4-2 combines with J gene TRBJ2-3; no reliable D call. CDR3 region: CASSPGRISTDTQYF. For the CDR3, the DNA is TGTGCCAGCAGCCCTGGGCGGATAAGCACAGATACGCAGTATTTT.